Below, 9 T cell receptor beta chains from the same sample are listed, as sequenced in a study of monozygotic twins with inflammatory bowel disease. After re-calling the 5' RACE reads, TCRdb lists one entry per CDR3 protein, DNA absent. Here the sample table reports 300,000 to 400,000 distinct CDR3 sequences. Sequencing used blood. The receptors here all came from a human donor with ulcerative colitis or Crohn's disease, or a healthy co-twin of an affected twin (not recorded which).

The CDR3 here is CSAIPGQGGPDTQYF. This rearrangement joins TRBV20-1 to TRBJ2-3; the TCRdb call, TRBD1, lacks DNA for checking. Germline-derived CDR1 and CDR2 are DFQATT and SNEGSKA (reference sequence). The CDR3 spans 15 residues.

The chain has TRBV27 and TRBJ1-1. CDR3 length equals 13 residues. Per the germline V gene, CDR1 is MNHEY and CDR2 is SMNVEV (reference sequence). CDR3: CASSLSVGTEAFF.

The chain employs TRBV4-3 and TRBJ2-5; TCRdb proposes TRBD1, but this gene call is untestable without DNA. Germline-derived CDR1 and CDR2 are LGHNA and YSLEER. The CDR3 is 15 amino acids. CDR3 amino acids: CASSPGTGPQETQYF.

This rearrangement joins TRBV7-9 to TRBJ2-1. CDR3 length: 14 residues. CDR1 is SEHNR and CDR2 is FQNEAQ in the germline V gene (reference sequence). The CDR3 sequence: CASSLASVYNEQFF.

The chain carries TRBV29-1 and TRBJ1-1; with no DNA, the TCRdb D assignment of TRBD1 cannot be verified. CDR1 is SQVTM and CDR2 is ANQGSEA in the germline V gene. This CDR3 has 12 amino acids. The CDR3: CSVRDRETEAFF.

CDR3: CASSFQGARVYTEAFF. V gene TRBV7-9 combines with J gene TRBJ1-1; TCRdb proposes TRBD1, but this gene call is untestable without DNA. CDR3 size: 16 residues. Germline CDR1 reads SEHNR; CDR2 reads FQNEAQ (reference sequence).

The chain combines TRBV12-3 or TRBV12-4 with TRBJ1-6. The CDR3 has 11 residues. CDR3 sequence reads: CASSFSIPLHF.

The genes are TRBV19 and TRBJ1-1; TCRdb designates TRBD1, a call that cannot be tested without DNA. CDR1 and CDR2 from the germline V gene are LNHDA and SQIVND (reference sequence). The CDR3 spans 14 residues. The CDR3 loop reads CASSSRQGNTEAFF.

The chain is built from TRBV28 and TRBJ2-2; as DNA is missing, the TRBD1 call by TCRdb cannot be tested. This CDR3 is built from 14 residues. Germline loops: CDR1 MDHEN, CDR2 SYDVKM. The CDR3 spells CASSGTEYTGELFF.